This T cell receptor (beta chain) was retrieved from a study of blood T cells in healthy people across ages. Findings and limits, study-wide: Unknown donor CMV status possibly confounded expanded clonotype changes.

Turning to this clonotype: Its antigen is not identified.

PCR was performed a second time for about 7 to 12 cycles using a sample-barcoded 5' primer and a J-beta primer mix. TCRdb used MiXCR to reprocess the 5' RACE reads, holding one entry per CDR3 protein. The sample carries some 800,000 distinct CDR3 sequences, roughly 25% recorded once. V was shortened by 0 bases and J by 3 bases, with 20 bases between the two germline ends. This CDR3 is built from 18 residues. Germline V gene sequence: CDR1 LGHNA, CDR2 YNFKEQ. These data were also filed under a second study, of T cells of mothers and their children. From that second work: The donor cohort consisted of three healthy Caucasian mothers and their six children.

Sequencing was done on a sample of blood. This chain joins TRBV4-2 and TRBJ2-5, with D maybe TRBD2 (6 bases). The clonotype originates from a boy aged 5-17 years in good health. CDR3 nucleotides: TGTGCCAGCAGCCAAGAATCGGGGCGGTATAGCGGAAAAGAGACCCAGTACTTC. Translating it yields CASSQESGRYSGKETQYF.